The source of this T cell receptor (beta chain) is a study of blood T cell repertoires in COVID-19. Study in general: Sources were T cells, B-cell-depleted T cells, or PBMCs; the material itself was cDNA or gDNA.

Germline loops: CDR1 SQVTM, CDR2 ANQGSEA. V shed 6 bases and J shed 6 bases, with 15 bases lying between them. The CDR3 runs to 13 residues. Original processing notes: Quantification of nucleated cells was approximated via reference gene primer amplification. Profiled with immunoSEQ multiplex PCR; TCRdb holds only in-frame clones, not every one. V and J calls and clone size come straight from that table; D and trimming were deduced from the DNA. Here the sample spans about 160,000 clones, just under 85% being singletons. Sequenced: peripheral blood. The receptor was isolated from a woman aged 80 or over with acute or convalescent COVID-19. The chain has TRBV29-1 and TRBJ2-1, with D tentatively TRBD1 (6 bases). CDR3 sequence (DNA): TGCAGCGTAATAACAGGGTTGGGCAATGAGCAGTTCTTC. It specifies CSVITGLGNEQFF.